The 4 T cell receptor beta chains below all came from one sample that was sequenced in a study of T cell repertoires in cytomegalovirus infection (dated by TCRdb to 2018 to 2020). This sample was sequenced with an Illumina HiSeq 1500. The raw public reads went through TCRdb reprocessing: fastp at Q25, MiXCR clone calling, in-frame beta chains kept. Duplicate CDR3 protein sequences are folded into a single record with the most common DNA and genes. The table for this sample lists about 770,000 distinct CDR3 sequences; around 29% of them were counted only once. In total, the top ten clones hold about 12% of the sample. The treatment or condition label here, explained by the study, means: in vitro stimulation with specific CMV peptide epitopes to enrich CMV-specific T cells. Their target antigens are unknown. The sample was cultured CD8+ T cells from PBMCs, taken from culture after CMV antigen stimulation. The receptors stem from a human donor in good health (CMV status not recorded). Some clones in this sample may be carry-over from other donors' samples.

The V call is TRBV7-6, the J call TRBJ1-4; D possibly corresponds to TRBD1 (5 bases). V dropped 4 bases and J dropped 6 bases, with 12 bases sitting between them. Germline-derived CDR1 and CDR2 are SGHVS and FNYEAQ. CDR3 length: 14 residues. The CDR3 loop reads CASSSGMGDEKLFF. The DNA for the CDR3 is TGTGCCAGCAGCTCGGGCATGGGGGATGAAAAACTGTTTTTT.

This chain connects TRBV6-5 to TRBJ1-2; D not resolved. The ends were cut back, 0 bases at V and 4 bases at J, with 15 bases in the middle. The CDR3 runs 16 residues. Germline-derived CDR1 and CDR2 are MNHEY and SVGAGI. Here the CDR3 reads CASSYSETVTGYGYTF. CDR3 bases: TGTGCCAGCAGTTACTCGGAGACCGTCACCGGCTATGGCTACACCTTC.

The rearrangement uses TRBV5-4 and TRBJ1-2; 7 nucleotides align to TRBD1. The V gene end was trimmed by 4 bases and the J gene end by 3 bases; junction bases not matched to a gene: 6. This CDR3 has 14 amino acids. Germline CDR1 and CDR2: SGHNT and YYREEE (reference sequence). Here the CDR3 DNA reads TGTGCCAGCAGCCCAAGACAGGGCGACTATGGCTACACCTTC. Translating it yields CASSPRQGDYGYTF.

At least ten counts were recorded for this clonotype. The chain recombines TRBV12-3 or TRBV12-4 with TRBJ1-1, with D tentatively TRBD1 (5 bases). This CDR3 contains 15 residues. V was trimmed by 6 bases and J by 3 bases, leaving 17 bases between them. Written as DNA, the CDR3 is TGTGCCAGCAGACAGCCCCAGGGATTGCACACTGAAGCTTTCTTT. Protein sequence: CASRQPQGLHTEAFF.